Listed below are T cell receptor beta chains from one sample, sequenced in a study of long-term antiretroviral therapy in people with HIV. Profiling relied on immunoSEQ multiplex PCR, and the TCRdb table lists in-frame clones only, not all of them. The table includes 24,000 or so clones, approximately 95% detected once. This specimen consisted of unsorted PBMCs, obtained roughly 5 years after starting antiretroviral therapy. These receptor sequences come from a woman in her fifties or sixties with HIV. The CDR3 runs from the conserved cysteine through the conserved F or W. The size entry is marked missing in some rows and otherwise reads once, few, many or a size class.

V gene: TRBV6-5; clone size: .; J gene: TRBJ1-1; CDR3 protein: CASSRNFQKNTEAFF
V gene: TRBV7-9; clone size: once; J gene: TRBJ2-1; CDR3 protein: CASSPVMGGFSNEQFF
V gene: TRBV19; clone size: .; J gene: TRBJ2-1; CDR3 protein: CASSFRTSWNEQFF
V gene: TRBV20-1; clone size: .; J gene: TRBJ1-1; CDR3 protein: CSAVNTEAFF
V gene: TRBV11-2; clone size: few; J gene: TRBJ2-2; CDR3 protein: CASSLELNTGELFF
V gene: TRBV28; clone size: .; J gene: TRBJ2-7; CDR3 protein: CASTRGSANSYEQYF
V gene: TRBV5-6; clone size: .; J gene: TRBJ1-1; CDR3 protein: CASSLGDTEAFF
V gene: TRBV9; clone size: .; J gene: TRBJ1-2; CDR3 protein: CASSVDRNYGYTF
V gene: TRBV5-4; clone size: .; J gene: TRBJ2-7; CDR3 protein: CASSLGGGGQGWEQYF
V gene: TRBV2; clone size: .; J gene: TRBJ1-2; CDR3 protein: CASGRIQEPGYTF
V gene: TRBV4-3; clone size: .; J gene: TRBJ2-1; CDR3 protein: CASSQEGLAAYNEQFF
V gene: TRBV5-5; clone size: once; J gene: TRBJ2-6; CDR3 protein: CASSYYGTSGISGANVLTF
V gene: TRBV6-5; clone size: .; J gene: TRBJ1-1; CDR3 protein: CASNGIGTGGPEAFF
V gene: TRBV5-1; clone size: .; J gene: TRBJ1-3; CDR3 protein: CASSPSRDTTGGNTIYF
V gene: TRBV7-9; clone size: .; J gene: TRBJ2-7; CDR3 protein: CASSSPNTYEQYF
V gene: TRBV10-3; clone size: .; J gene: TRBJ1-3; CDR3 protein: CAVSDSSGNTIYF
V gene: TRBV5-1; clone size: .; J gene: TRBJ1-2; CDR3 protein: CASSLNPSTNYGYTF
V gene: TRBV29-1; clone size: .; J gene: TRBJ1-4; CDR3 protein: CSVSAGTSEDEKLFF
V gene: TRBV29-1; clone size: .; J gene: TRBJ2-1; CDR3 protein: CSVELISIYNEQFF
V gene: TRBV7-6; clone size: .; J gene: TRBJ1-2; CDR3 protein: CASSLAPEAYGYTF
V gene: TRBV27; clone size: .; J gene: TRBJ1-2; CDR3 protein: CASRVVGGSYGYTF
V gene: TRBV5-1; clone size: .; J gene: TRBJ2-3; CDR3 protein: CASSFRPQGDLDTQYF
V gene: TRBV28; clone size: .; J gene: TRBJ1-5; CDR3 protein: CASRQPTGSNQPQHF
V gene: TRBV28; clone size: .; J gene: TRBJ2-5; CDR3 protein: CASSGGLETQYF
V gene: TRBV11-2; clone size: .; J gene: TRBJ2-6; CDR3 protein: CASSLGLRSGANVLTF
V gene: TRBV7-9; clone size: .; J gene: TRBJ2-7; CDR3 protein: CASSTGQGVYEQYF
V gene: TRBV5-4; clone size: .; J gene: TRBJ2-3; CDR3 protein: CASIKVEDTQYF
V gene: TRBV6-5; clone size: .; J gene: TRBJ2-1; CDR3 protein: CASSPTGRYNEQFF
V gene: TRBV18; clone size: .; J gene: TRBJ2-2; CDR3 protein: CASSPDWDGPNTGELFF
V gene: TRBV25-1; clone size: .; J gene: TRBJ1-5; CDR3 protein: CASSEGAGNQPQHF
V gene: TRBV19; clone size: .; J gene: TRBJ2-3; CDR3 protein: CASSTGQGTDTQYF
V gene: TRBV6-5; clone size: .; J gene: TRBJ1-2; CDR3 protein: CASSYELDREYGYTF
V gene: TRBV7-2; clone size: .; J gene: TRBJ2-7; CDR3 protein: CASSLDGSYEQYF
V gene: TRBV7-6; clone size: .; J gene: TRBJ1-1; CDR3 protein: CASSLQGYGNTEAFF
V gene: TRBV14; clone size: .; J gene: TRBJ1-1; CDR3 protein: CASSLRGTGVAEAFF
V gene: TRBV6-1; clone size: .; J gene: TRBJ2-7; CDR3 protein: CASSEFLIAGIHEQYF
V gene: TRBV28; clone size: .; J gene: TRBJ2-5; CDR3 protein: CASSLPPEETQYF
V gene: TRBV28; clone size: .; J gene: TRBJ1-2; CDR3 protein: CASSTPVGMGYTF
V gene: TRBV12-5; clone size: .; J gene: TRBJ2-7; CDR3 protein: CASGFAQGTYEQYF
V gene: TRBV7-9; clone size: .; J gene: TRBJ1-1; CDR3 protein: CASTKDSDTEAFF
V gene: TRBV5-1; clone size: .; J gene: TRBJ2-1; CDR3 protein: CASSLTGGHNEQFF
V gene: TRBV27; clone size: .; J gene: TRBJ1-4; CDR3 protein: CASSIRRTSGEKLFF
V gene: TRBV11-2; clone size: .; J gene: TRBJ2-7; CDR3 protein: CASSFSGTTYEQYF
V gene: TRBV28; clone size: once; J gene: TRBJ2-1; CDR3 protein: CASSSRVDNEQFF
V gene: TRBV28; clone size: .; J gene: TRBJ2-3; CDR3 protein: CASSFGLARYTDTQYF
V gene: TRBV20-1; clone size: .; J gene: TRBJ1-1; CDR3 protein: CSALGGLQAFF
V gene: TRBV4-1; clone size: .; J gene: TRBJ1-1; CDR3 protein: CAFSSGLLNTEAFF
V gene: TRBV11-2; clone size: .; J gene: TRBJ2-1; CDR3 protein: CASSSPPGTSPYNEQFF
V gene: TRBV5-6; clone size: .; J gene: TRBJ1-1; CDR3 protein: CASSLGDGLLHTEAFF
V gene: TRBV4-1; clone size: once; J gene: TRBJ2-1; CDR3 protein: CASSQEGLLASGRNEQFF
V gene: TRBV7-9; clone size: .; J gene: TRBJ1-5; CDR3 protein: CASSPGQYNQPQHF
V gene: TRBV11-2; clone size: .; J gene: TRBJ2-5; CDR3 protein: CASSLAQTSETQYF
V gene: TRBV5-1; clone size: .; J gene: TRBJ2-7; CDR3 protein: CASSLNKGSGSSYEQYF